The clone carrying this TCR beta chain was seen a handful of times. Amplified TCR beta CDR3 regions derived from RNA transcripts. First-round RT-PCR with HTBI primers amplified the TCR CDR3 region. MiXCR, applied by TCRdb to the multiplex PCR reads, yields one record per CDR3 protein. The table records roughly 380,000 distinct CDR3 sequences, under 20% of them present only once. Trimming cost V 5 bases and J 8 bases, with 12 bases left between them. The germline V gene has CDR1 MNHNS and CDR2 SASEGT. The CDR3 sequence is 13 residues long. The data are from a study of T cells in Graves' hyperthyroidism and ophthalmopathy.

The source of this sequence is a woman younger than 30 with Graves' hyperthyroidism. The sequencing input was blood. The chain uses TRBV6-1 and TRBJ1-4; D call uncertain. CDR3 DNA sequence: TGTGCCAGCAGTCCGACACGGAGAGAAAAACTGTTTTTT. Amino acid sequence: CASSPTRREKLFF.